Each of the 2 T cell receptor beta chains below was sequenced from the same sample in a study of beta chain features in type 1 diabetes. Sequenced material consisted of expressed TCRB transcripts (all of the isolated RNA was reverse transcribed). Using immunoSEQ multiplex PCR, the repertoire was profiled, and TCRdb retains in-frame clones only, with some absent. The sample includes about 930,000 clones, about a sixth of them seen just once. Sequenced: naive CD4+ T cells from blood. Every receptor here comes from a woman between 18 and 29 years old in good health.

The chain links TRBV18 to TRBJ2-5; no clear D gene. V lost 0 bases and J 1 base, leaving 6 bases between the germline ends. The germline V gene has CDR1 KGHSH and CDR2 LQKENI. The length of the CDR3 is 14 residues. The CDR3 DNA sequence: TGTGCCAGCTCACCACCTGCCAGCCAAGAGACCCAGTACTTC. It translates to CASSPPASQETQYF.

The chain employs TRBV15 and TRBJ2-7; the match to TRBD2 covers 7 bases. Losses at the gene ends were 5 bases for V and 3 bases for J; bases not matched to a gene: 10. This CDR3 comprises 15 residues. Germline values: CDR1 LNHNV, CDR2 YYDKDF (reference sequence). The CDR3 DNA reads as TGTGCCACCAGCCGCCGAATGGCGGGAGACTACGAGCAGTACTTC. Its translation: CATSRRMAGDYEQYF.